This T cell receptor (beta chain) was observed in a study of beta chain features in type 1 diabetes. Findings and limits, study-wide: In every one of the four CD4+ subsets, TCRB CDR3s were moderately but significantly shorter in Type 1 diabetes patients.

Per germline, CDR1 KGHSH and CDR2 LQKENI. V was clipped by 5 bases and J by 6 bases; unmatched bases: 11. This CDR3 comprises 16 residues. Reverse transcription of all isolated RNA meant that expressed TCRB transcripts were sequenced. Clones were sequenced by immunoSEQ multiplex PCR, and TCRdb holds only the in-frame ones, with some missing. The table lists some 370,000 clones, over 8.5% of them singletons. On this clone itself: Antigen: not known.

The sequencing sample was made of central memory CD4+ T cells from blood. This receptor was identified in a man under 40 with type 1 diabetes. The V and J genes are TRBV18 and TRBJ2-1; TRBD1 aligns across 9 bases. The CDR3 DNA reads as TGTGCCAGCTCATACACAGGGGGCGGGAAGTCCAATGAGCAGTTCTTC. Encoded protein: CASSYTGGGKSNEQFF.